This T cell receptor beta chain was sequenced during a study of CD8 T cells in ankylosing spondylitis (dated by TCRdb to about 2017). Background on the whole study: The study profiled T cell receptor beta repertoires in healthy donors and ankylosing spondylitis patients to find disease-linked TCR variants. Peripheral blood was sampled, and synovial fluid was also collected from ankylosing spondylitis patients. The whole study cohort included 85 to 120 healthy donors and some 27 ankylosing spondylitis patients.

The reads were generated on an Illumina HiSeq 2500. Quantitative 5'-RACE with molecular barcodes was the method used to prepare the TCR beta libraries. The published analysis was carried out like this. A new computational method, built on a probabilistic model of VDJ rearrangement, was used to identify disease-linked TCR variants. TCRdb reran the public reads through fastp at Q25 and MiXCR, keeping productive beta chains. Entries are consolidated by CDR3 protein sequence, retaining the most common genes and DNA. TCRdb, not the authors, supplied the V and J calls. The sample has roughly 370,000 distinct CDR3 sequences on record, about 22% of them singletons. Jointly, the top ten make up 15% to 20% of the sample. General findings and caveats noted by the study authors: Some motif variants had previously been reported in the synovial fluid and blood of reactive arthritis patients, which suggests shared mechanisms of disease initiation. Blood from ankylosing spondylitis patients appeared to be characterized by a TCR beta motif made up of several highly homologous amino acid variants. The disease-linked clones showed a CD8+ phenotype and occurred at relatively low frequencies in peripheral blood. The disease-linked clones were reported as significantly enriched in matched synovial fluid samples from ankylosing spondylitis patients.

As concerns this clonotype: Its antigen remains undetermined. No clone much larger than this one lies a single base away; base qualities are absent.

This TCR was sampled from a male donor with ankylosing spondylitis. The material sequenced was blood, either unsorted or a sorted T cell fraction (not recorded which).

The nucleotide sequence reads TGTGCCAGCAGCTTCGTGGGAGCAGGCAATGAGCAGTTCTTC. Protein translation: CASSFVGAGNEQFF. The chain was built from TRBV7-2 and TRBJ2-1; the D region possibly corresponds to TRBD2 (5 bases align). Including cysteine and phenylalanine, the CDR3 has 14 amino acids. Only CDR3 DNA remains: 42 bases, in frame from the first base. V is reduced by 3 bases and J by 6 bases, leaving a spacing of 12 bases between them. Reading the germline V gene gives CDR1 SGHTA and CDR2 FQGNSA.